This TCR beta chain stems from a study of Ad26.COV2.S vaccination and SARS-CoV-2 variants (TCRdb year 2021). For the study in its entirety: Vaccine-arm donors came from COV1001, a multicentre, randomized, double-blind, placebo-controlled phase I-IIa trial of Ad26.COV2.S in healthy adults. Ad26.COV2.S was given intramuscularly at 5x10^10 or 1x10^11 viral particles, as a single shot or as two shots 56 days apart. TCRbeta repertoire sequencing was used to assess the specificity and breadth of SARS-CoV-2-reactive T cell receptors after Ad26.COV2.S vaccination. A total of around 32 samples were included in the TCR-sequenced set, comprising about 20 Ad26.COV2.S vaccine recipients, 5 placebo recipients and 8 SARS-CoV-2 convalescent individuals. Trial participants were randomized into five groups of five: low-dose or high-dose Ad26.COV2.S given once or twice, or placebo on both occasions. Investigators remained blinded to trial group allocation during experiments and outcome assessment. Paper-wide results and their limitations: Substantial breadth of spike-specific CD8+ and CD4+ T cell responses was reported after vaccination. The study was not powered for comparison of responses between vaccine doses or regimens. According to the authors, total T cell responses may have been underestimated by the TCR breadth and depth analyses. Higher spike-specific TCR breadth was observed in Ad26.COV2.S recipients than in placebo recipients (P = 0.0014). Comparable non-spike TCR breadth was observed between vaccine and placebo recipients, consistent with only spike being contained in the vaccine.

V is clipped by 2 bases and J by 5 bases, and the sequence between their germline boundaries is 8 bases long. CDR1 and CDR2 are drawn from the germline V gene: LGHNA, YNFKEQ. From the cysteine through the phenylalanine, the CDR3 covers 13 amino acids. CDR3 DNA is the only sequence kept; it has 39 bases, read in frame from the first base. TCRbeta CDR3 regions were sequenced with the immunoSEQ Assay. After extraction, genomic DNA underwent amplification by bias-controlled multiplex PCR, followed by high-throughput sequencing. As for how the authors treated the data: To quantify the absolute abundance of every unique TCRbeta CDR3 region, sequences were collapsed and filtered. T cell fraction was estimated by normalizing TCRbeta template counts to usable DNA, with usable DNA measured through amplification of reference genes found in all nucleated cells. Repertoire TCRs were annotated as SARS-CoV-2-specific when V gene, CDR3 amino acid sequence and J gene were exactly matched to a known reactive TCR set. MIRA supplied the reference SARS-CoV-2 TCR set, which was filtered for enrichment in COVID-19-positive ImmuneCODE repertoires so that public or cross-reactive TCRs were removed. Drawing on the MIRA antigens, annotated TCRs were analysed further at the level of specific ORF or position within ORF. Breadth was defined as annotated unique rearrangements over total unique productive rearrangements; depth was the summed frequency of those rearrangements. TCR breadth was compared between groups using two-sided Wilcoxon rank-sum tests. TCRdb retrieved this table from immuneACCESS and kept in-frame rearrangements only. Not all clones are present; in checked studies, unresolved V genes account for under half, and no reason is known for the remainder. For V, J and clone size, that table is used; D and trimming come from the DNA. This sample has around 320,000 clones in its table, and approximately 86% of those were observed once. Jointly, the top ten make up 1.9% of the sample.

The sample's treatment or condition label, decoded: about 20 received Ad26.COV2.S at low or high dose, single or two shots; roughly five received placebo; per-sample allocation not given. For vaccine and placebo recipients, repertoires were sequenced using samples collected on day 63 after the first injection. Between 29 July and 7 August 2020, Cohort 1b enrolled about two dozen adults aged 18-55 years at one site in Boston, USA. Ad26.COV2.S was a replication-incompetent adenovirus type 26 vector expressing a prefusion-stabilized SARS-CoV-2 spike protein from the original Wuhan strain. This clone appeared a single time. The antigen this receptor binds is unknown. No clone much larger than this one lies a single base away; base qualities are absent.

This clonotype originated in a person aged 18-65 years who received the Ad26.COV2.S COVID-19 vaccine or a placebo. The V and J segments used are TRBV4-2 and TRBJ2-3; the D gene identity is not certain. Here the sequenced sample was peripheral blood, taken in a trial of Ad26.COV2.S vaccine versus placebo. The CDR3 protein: CASSQPSQDTQYF. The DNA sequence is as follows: TGTGCCAGCAGCCAACCCTCCCAAGATACGCAGTATTTT.